Presented here are 15 T cell receptor beta chains from one specimen sequenced in a study of T cells in Graves' hyperthyroidism and ophthalmopathy. Regions amplified from RNA transcripts were the TCR beta CDR3 regions. When the TCR CDR3 underwent first-round RT-PCR, the HTBI primer set was used. TCRdb ran MiXCR on the multiplex PCR reads and lists one entry per CDR3 protein. The sample contains under 350,000 distinct CDR3 sequences, around a fifth of which appear only once. The sample taken for sequencing was blood. The receptors stem from a woman aged 50 to 65 with Graves' hyperthyroidism.

This clonotype was seen at least ten times. The chain combines TRBV12-3 or TRBV12-4 with TRBJ2-7; a weak D match, TRBD1 (5 bases). The CDR3 runs to 13 residues. Trimming shortened V by 1 base and J by 5 bases, and 9 bases separated the two germline ends. This chain's CDR3 is CASSLDRIHEQYF. CDR3 nucleotide sequence: TGTGCCAGCAGTTTAGACAGGATCCACGAGCAGTACTTC.

This chain uses TRBV18 with TRBJ2-7; TRBD1 matches at 7 bases. Germline lookup yields CDR1 KGHSH and CDR2 LQKENI. The CDR3 consists of 15 residues. V was clipped by 6 bases and J by 3 bases; unmatched bases: 11. The CDR3 DNA reads TGTGCCAGCTCGCCCAATAGGGACAGTGTCTACGAGCAGTACTTC. The encoded protein is CASSPNRDSVYEQYF.

A few counts support this clonotype. V gene TRBV28 combines with J gene TRBJ2-7; 10 bases are a match to TRBD1. The V segment lost 6 bases and the J segment 4 bases; nucleotides outside the gene matches: 9. CDR3 length: 15 amino acids. The germline CDR1 and CDR2 sequences are MDHEN and SYDVKM. The CDR3 spells CASRYDRGLRYEQYF. In DNA form, the CDR3 reads TGTGCCAGCAGATACGACAGGGGGCTTCGGTACGAGCAGTACTTC.

This clonotype was recorded many times. One junction end disagrees with the germline gene, perhaps due to a read error. V usage is TRBV28 and J usage is TRBJ2-7; the match to TRBD2 covers 7 bases. Germline CDR1 MDHEN, CDR2 SYDVKM. The CDR3 sequence is 14 residues long. The DNA for the CDR3 is TGTGCCAGCAGTATTAGCGGGTACATCTACGGGCAGTACTTC. Translated: CASSISGYIYGQYF. Full variable domain (outside the CDR3, taken from reference TRBV28 and TRBJ2-7): DVKVTQSSRYLVKRTGEKVFLECVQDMDHENMFWYRQDPGLGLRLIYFSYDVKMKEKGDIPEGYSVSREKKERFSLILESASTNQTSMYLCASSISGYIYGQYFGPGTRLTVT.

This clonotype appeared many times. The V and J genes are TRBV30 and TRBJ1-2, with 7 bases aligning to TRBD1. CDR1 is GTSNPN and CDR2 is SVGIG in the germline V gene (reference sequence). The CDR3 is 14 amino acids. Unmatched junction bases numbered 13, after V lost 6 bases and J lost 6 bases. The CDR3 protein is CACTNRGFSHGYTF. The CDR3 DNA sequence: TGTGCCTGTACTAACAGGGGTTTTTCGCATGGCTACACCTTC. Full variable domain (remainder filled in from reference TRBV30 and TRBJ1-2): SQTIHQWPATLVQPVGSPLSLECTVEGTSNPNLYWYRQAAGRGLQLLFYSVGIGQISSEVPQNLSASRPQDRQFILSSKKLLLSDSGFYLCACTNRGFSHGYTFGSGTRLTVV.

This clonotype was recorded many times. V and J are TRBV12-3 or TRBV12-4 and TRBJ2-7; D is unclear. Trimming cost V 5 bases and J 2 bases, with 7 bases left between them. The CDR3 sequence is 12 residues long. The CDR3 region is CASSKTTYEQYF. In DNA, the CDR3 is TGTGCCAGCAGTAAGACAACCTACGAGCAGTACTTC.

This clonotype was found many times. The rearrangement links TRBV6-1 to TRBJ1-5, with D possibly matching TRBD1 (5 bases). V was pared by 7 bases and J by 5 bases, with 12 bases between. The germline V gene has CDR1 MNHNS and CDR2 SASEGT. There are 13 residues in the CDR3. CDR3 nucleotide sequence: TGTGCCAGCAATAACGGGGCTTATCAGCCCCAGCATTTT. Its translation: CASNNGAYQPQHF.

This clonotype has ten or more counts. The gene calls are TRBV7-8 and TRBJ2-2; 9 nucleotides align to TRBD2. Germline loops: CDR1 SGHVS, CDR2 FQNEAQ. Trimming cost V 1 base and J 1 base; bases outside gene matches: 1. This CDR3 contains 16 residues. The CDR3 sequence: CASSLGRGGNTGELFF. As DNA, the CDR3 is TGTGCCAGCAGCTTAGGGCGGGGGGGGAACACCGGGGAGCTGTTTTTT.

This clonotype showed up just a few times. The CDR3 here is CASSPGLSGEAQYF. DNA for the CDR3: TGTGCCAGCAGTCCTGGACTGTCGGGGGAGGCCCAGTACTTC. This chain joins TRBV6-2 or TRBV6-3 and TRBJ2-5; TRBD2 might be the D (6 bases). Germline V CDR1 and CDR2: MNHEY, SVGEGT. This CDR3 is built from 14 residues. The germline V and J ends were trimmed by 5 bases and 9 bases, with 19 bases remaining between them.

The rearrangement joins TRBV20-1 to TRBJ2-7; possible D gene TRBD2, 5 bases. V lost 1 base, J lost 4 bases, and 11 bases lay in between. The CDR3 length is 13 residues. Germline CDR1 and CDR2: DFQATT and SNEGSKA (reference sequence). CDR3 sequence (DNA): TGCAGTGCTAGAGTTCGCGGGCCTTACGAGCAGTACTTC. It encodes CSARVRGPYEQYF.

The rearrangement joins TRBV27 to TRBJ2-7; no reliable D call. Trimming stripped 5 bases from V and 0 bases from J, with 17 bases between. Germline values: CDR1 MNHEY, CDR2 SMNVEV (reference sequence). The CDR3 has 16 amino acids. In DNA form, the CDR3 reads TGTGCCAGCAGTCAGCTGTCCGCACCCTCCTCCTACGAGCAGTACTTC. Protein sequence: CASSQLSAPSSYEQYF.

Turning to this clonotype: This may stem from a read error, because a much larger clone lies one nucleotide away. V is TRBV9 and J is TRBJ1-5; the D is unclear. This CDR3 is built from 17 residues. Germline values: CDR1 SGDLS, CDR2 YYNGEE. CDR3 residues: CASGVVENRKDRQPQHF. The DNA for the CDR3 is TGTGCCAGCGGCGTAGTGGAGAATCGGAAAGATCGACAGCCCCAGCATTTT.

This clonotype appeared many times. The chain has TRBV20-1 and TRBJ2-3, with 12 bases aligning to TRBD2. Losses at the gene ends were 3 bases for V and 5 bases for J; bases not matched to a gene: 6. From germline, CDR1 is DFQATT and CDR2 SNEGSKA (reference sequence). CDR3 length equals 15 residues. The CDR3 region is CSASQTSGGVDTQYF. The CDR3 DNA sequence: TGCAGTGCTAGCCAGACTAGCGGGGGTGTAGATACGCAGTATTTT.

The rearrangement uses TRBV2 and TRBJ1-1, with a tentative D call TRBD1 (5 bases). CDR1 and CDR2 (germline): SNHLY, FYNNEI. V lost 8 bases and J lost 4, with 14 bases in between. The CDR3 totals 13 residues. CDR3 nucleotides: TGTGCCAGCCGGGGGGGTAGAAGCACTGAAGCTTTCTTT. It yields the protein CASRGGRSTEAFF. The full variable domain, completed using reference TRBV2 and TRBJ1-1, is EPEVTQTPSHQVTQMGQEVILRCVPISNHLYFYWYRQILGQKVEFLVSFYNNEISEKSEIFDDQFSVERPDGSNFTLKIRSTKLEDSAMYFCASRGGRSTEAFFGQGTRLTVV.

This clonotype has at least ten counts. The chain has TRBV6-5 and TRBJ1-2; D may be TRBD1 (5 bases). Germline lookup yields CDR1 MNHEY and CDR2 SVGAGI. With 0 bases removed from V and 4 bases from J, the gap between germline ends came to 12 bases. The CDR3 has 15 amino acids. CDR3 sequence (DNA): TGTGCCAGCAGTTACTCGAATTCAGGGATCTATGGCTACACCTTC. Protein product: CASSYSNSGIYGYTF.